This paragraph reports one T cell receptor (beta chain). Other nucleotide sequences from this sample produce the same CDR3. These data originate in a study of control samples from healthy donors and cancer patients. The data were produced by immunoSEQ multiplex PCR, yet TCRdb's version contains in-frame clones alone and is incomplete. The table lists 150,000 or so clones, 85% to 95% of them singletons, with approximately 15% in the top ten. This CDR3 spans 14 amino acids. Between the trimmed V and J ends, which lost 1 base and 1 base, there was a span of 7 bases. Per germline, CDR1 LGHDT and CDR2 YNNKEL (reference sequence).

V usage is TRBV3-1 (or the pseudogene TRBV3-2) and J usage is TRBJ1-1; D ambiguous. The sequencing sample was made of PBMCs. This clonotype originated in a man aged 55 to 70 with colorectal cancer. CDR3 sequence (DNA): TGTGCCAGCAGCCAAGTGGGAGGGAACACTGAAGCTTTCTTT. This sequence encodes CASSQVGGNTEAFF.